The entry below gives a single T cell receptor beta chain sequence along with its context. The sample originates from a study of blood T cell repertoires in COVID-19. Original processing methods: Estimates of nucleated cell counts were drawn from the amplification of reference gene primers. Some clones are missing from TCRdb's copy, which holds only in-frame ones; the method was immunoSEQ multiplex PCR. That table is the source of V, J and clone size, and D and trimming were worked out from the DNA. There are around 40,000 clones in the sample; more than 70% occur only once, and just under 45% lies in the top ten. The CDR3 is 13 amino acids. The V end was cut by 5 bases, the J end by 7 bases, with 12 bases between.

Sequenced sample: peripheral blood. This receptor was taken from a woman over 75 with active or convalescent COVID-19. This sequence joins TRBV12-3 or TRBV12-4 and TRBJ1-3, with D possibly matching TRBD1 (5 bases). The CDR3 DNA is TGTGCCAGCAGTAAGACACGACAGAACACCATATATTTT. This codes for CASSKTRQNTIYF.